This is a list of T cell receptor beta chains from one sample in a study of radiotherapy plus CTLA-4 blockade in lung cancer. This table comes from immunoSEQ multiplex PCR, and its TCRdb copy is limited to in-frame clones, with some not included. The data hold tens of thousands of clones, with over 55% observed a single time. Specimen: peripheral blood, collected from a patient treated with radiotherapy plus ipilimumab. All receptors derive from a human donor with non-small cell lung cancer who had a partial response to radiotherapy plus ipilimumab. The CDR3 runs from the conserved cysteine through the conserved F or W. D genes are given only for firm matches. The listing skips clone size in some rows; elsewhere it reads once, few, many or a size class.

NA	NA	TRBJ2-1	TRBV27	TGTGCCAGCTCAAAGACTCCGACGTCCCTTGAGCAGTTCTTC	CASSKTPTSLEQFF
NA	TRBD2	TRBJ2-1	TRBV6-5	TGTGCCAGCAGTTACAAGCGGGAAAGCGATGAGCAGTTCTTC	CASSYKRESDEQFF
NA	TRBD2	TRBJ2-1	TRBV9	TGTGCCAGCAGCGCCCCTTCTAGCGGGGGAGCATCCCCTCATGAGCAGTTCTTC	CASSAPSSGGASPHEQFF
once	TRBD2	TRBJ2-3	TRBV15	TGTGCCACCAGCAGAGCTGGGCGGGGGGGCACAGATACGCAGTATTTT	CATSRAGRGGTDTQYF
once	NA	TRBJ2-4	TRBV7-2	TGTGCCAGCAGCTCGACCGGGACTTCAAACATTCAGTACTTC	CASSSTGTSNIQYF
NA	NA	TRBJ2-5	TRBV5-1	TGCGCCAGCAGCTACGCCCCGACTAGGGGGGGAGAGACCCAGTACTTC	CASSYAPTRGGETQYF
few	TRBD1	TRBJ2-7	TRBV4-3	TGCGCCAGCAGCCAAGCTTACCCCCCGAGACAGGGATACGAGCAGTACTTC	CASSQAYPPRQGYEQYF
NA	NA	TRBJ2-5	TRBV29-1	TGCAGCGTTGAACTAGGACAATACGGAGAGACCCAGTACTTC	CSVELGQYGETQYF
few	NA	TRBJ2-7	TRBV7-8	TGTGCCAGCAGCTTAGGGACATACGAGCAGTACTTC	CASSLGTYEQYF
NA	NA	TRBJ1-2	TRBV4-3	TGCGCCAGCAGCCAAGGGCTCGCCCTGTATTACTATGGCTACACCTTC	CASSQGLALYYYGYTF
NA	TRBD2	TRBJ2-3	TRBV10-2	TGCGCCAGCAGTCTAGCGGGGGGATACACAGATACGCAGTATTTT	CASSLAGGYTDTQYF
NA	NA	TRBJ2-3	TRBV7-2	TGTGCCAGCAGCTTTGCGGGGAGCTACACAGATACGCAGTATTTT	CASSFAGSYTDTQYF
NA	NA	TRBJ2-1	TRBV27	TGTGCCAGCAGTTCCTACGACACCTACAATGAGCAGTTCTTC	CASSSYDTYNEQFF
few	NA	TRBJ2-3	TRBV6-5	TGTGCCAGTAGCTGGACTAGCACAGATACGCAGTATTTT	CASSWTSTDTQYF
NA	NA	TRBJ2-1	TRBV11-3	TGTGCCAGCAGCTTAGATCGGAGCGTTGTGAGTGAGCAGTTCTTC	CASSLDRSVVSEQFF
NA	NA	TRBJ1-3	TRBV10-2	TGCGCCAGCAGTGACCTGGGAAACACCATATATTTT	CASSDLGNTIYF
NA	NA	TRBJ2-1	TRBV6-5	TGTGCCAGCAGTCCCAGACAGGCTTCCTACAATGAGCAGTTCTTC	CASSPRQASYNEQFF
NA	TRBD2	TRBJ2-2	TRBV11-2	TGTGCCAGCAGCTGGGGACTAGCGGGAGGCACCGGGGAGCTGTTTTTT	CASSWGLAGGTGELFF
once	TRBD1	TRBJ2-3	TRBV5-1	TGCGCCAGCAGCTTGGGACGGACAGGGACAGATACGCAGTATTTT	CASSLGRTGTDTQYF
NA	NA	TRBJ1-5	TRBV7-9	TGTGCCAGCAGCTCGAACCCTATTGAGCCCCAGCATTTT	CASSSNPIEPQHF
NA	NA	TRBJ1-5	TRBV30	TGTGCCTGGAGTGTCGGACTCTCTTTCAATCAGCCCCAGCATTTT	CAWSVGLSFNQPQHF
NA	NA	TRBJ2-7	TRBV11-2	TGTGCCAGCAGCTTAGTTCAGTCGTCCTACGAGCAGTACTTC	CASSLVQSSYEQYF
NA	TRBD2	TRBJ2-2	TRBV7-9	TGTGCCAGCAGCAGACTAGCAGCGAACACCGGGGAGCTGTTTTTT	CASSRLAANTGELFF
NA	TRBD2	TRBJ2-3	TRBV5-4	TGTGCCAGCAGCAGAGCGGGAGCAGGCACAGATACGCAGTATTTT	CASSRAGAGTDTQYF
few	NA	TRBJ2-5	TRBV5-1	TGCGCCAGCAGCTTGCCGGGGCAAGAGACCCAGTACTTC	CASSLPGQETQYF
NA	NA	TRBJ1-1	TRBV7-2	TGTGCCAGCAGCTTCGGGCCCCGGGGTACTGAAGCTTTCTTT	CASSFGPRGTEAFF
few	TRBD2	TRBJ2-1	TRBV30	TGTGCCTGGAGTGCGGGACTAGCGGGAGTTTTTGAGCAGTTCTTC	CAWSAGLAGVFEQFF
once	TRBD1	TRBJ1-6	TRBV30	TGTGCCTGGAAGGCCAGGGGGAATTCACCCCTCCACTTT	CAWKARGNSPLHF
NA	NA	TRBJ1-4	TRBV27	TGTGCCAGCAGCCCCCAGGGGATTGGGGGTGAAAAACTGTTTTTT	CASSPQGIGGEKLFF
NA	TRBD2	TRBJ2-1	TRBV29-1	TGCAGCGTTTCGGGGTCTAGCGGGGGCCTTTACAATGAGCAGTTCTTC	CSVSGSSGGLYNEQFF
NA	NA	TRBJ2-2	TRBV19	TGTGCCACCAGTATCCATGCGGTGGGAGGGAACACCGGGGAGCTGTTTTTT	CATSIHAVGGNTGELFF
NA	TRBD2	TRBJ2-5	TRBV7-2	TGTGCCAGCAGCTTAGGATCGGGGGGGGAAGAGACCCAGTACTTC	CASSLGSGGEETQYF
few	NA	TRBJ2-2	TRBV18	TGTGCCAGCTCACCACTGCAGGGAAGAACCGGGGAGCTGTTTTTT	CASSPLQGRTGELFF
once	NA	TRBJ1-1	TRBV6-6	TGTGCCAGCAGGCCGGTAGCGGGACACCTGAACACTGAAGCTTTCTTT	CASRPVAGHLNTEAFF
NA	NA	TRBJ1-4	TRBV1	TGCACCAGCAGCCAAGAGCGGAGGGCTAGGGACGAAAAACTGTTTTTT	CTSSQERRARDEKLFF
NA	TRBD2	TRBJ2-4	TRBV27	TGTGCCAGCAGTTTAAAGGCTAGCGGGAGTGGGACCAAAAACATTCAGTACTTC	CASSLKASGSGTKNIQYF
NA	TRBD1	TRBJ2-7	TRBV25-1	TGTGCCAGCAGTGAGCTGGGACAGGGGGCTCGCGAGCAGTACTTC	CASSELGQGAREQYF
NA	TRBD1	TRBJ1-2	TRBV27	TGTGCCAGCAGTTTTGGGGGACAGCCCTATGGCTACACCTTC	CASSFGGQPYGYTF
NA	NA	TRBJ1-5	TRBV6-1	TGTGCCAGCAGTGAAGGAGGGCACCAAAATCAGCCCCAGCATTTT	CASSEGGHQNQPQHF
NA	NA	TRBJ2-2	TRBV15	TGTGCCACCAGTATAGGACAGCGAGACACCGGGGAGCTGTTTTTT	CATSIGQRDTGELFF
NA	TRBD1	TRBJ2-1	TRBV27	TGTGCCAGCAGTGTGGACAGGGTAGGCTACAATGAGCAGTTCTTC	CASSVDRVGYNEQFF
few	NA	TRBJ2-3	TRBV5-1	TGCGCCAGCAGCCGGGTTGGTGGTACAGATACGCAGTATTTT	CASSRVGGTDTQYF
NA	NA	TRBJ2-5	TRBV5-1	TGCGCCAGCAGCGTTGGGTCCGGATGGGGCGCAGGGACCCAGTACTTC	CASSVGSGWGAGTQYF
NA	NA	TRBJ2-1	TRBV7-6	TGTGCCAGCAGCTTAGTTTCCGCAAAAGGGGCGTACAATGAGCAGTTCTTC	CASSLVSAKGAYNEQFF
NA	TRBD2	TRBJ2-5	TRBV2	TGTGCCAGCAGTGAAGAAAGGGGACTAGCGGGGGCAGTAGAGACCCAGTACTTC	CASSEERGLAGAVETQYF
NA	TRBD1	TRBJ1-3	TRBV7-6	TGTGCCAGCAGCTTCGACAGGGCTGGCCCATCTGGAAACACCATATATTTT	CASSFDRAGPSGNTIYF
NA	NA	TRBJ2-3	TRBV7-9	TGTGCCAGCAGCATTATCTCTAGCGCAGATACGCAGTATTTT	CASSIISSADTQYF
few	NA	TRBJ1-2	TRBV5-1	TGCGCCAGCAGCTTGGGTAGTACGAGATATGGCTACACCTTC	CASSLGSTRYGYTF
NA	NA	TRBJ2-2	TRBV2	TGTGCCAGCAGTAGAGGGGGGGAGCTGTTTTTT	CASSRGGELFF
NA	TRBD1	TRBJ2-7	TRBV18	TGTGCCAGCTCCCCCCATGGGACAGGGGGCTACGAGCAGTACTTC	CASSPHGTGGYEQYF
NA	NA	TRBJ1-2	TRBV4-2	TGTGCCAGCAGCCTGGACAGAGGCTACACCTTC	CASSLDRGYTF
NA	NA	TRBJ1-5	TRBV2	TGTGCCAGCCGGATCGGCAGGGTGGGCAATCAGCCCCAGCATTTT	CASRIGRVGNQPQHF
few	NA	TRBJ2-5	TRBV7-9	TGTGCCAGCAGCTTAGGCGGGTTTGGGACCCAGTACTTC	CASSLGGFGTQYF
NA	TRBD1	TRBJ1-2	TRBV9	TGTGCCAGCAGCTTTGATACAGGGGACTATGGCTACACCTTC	CASSFDTGDYGYTF
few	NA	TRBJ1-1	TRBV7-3	TGTGCCAGCAGCTCTACAGTGAACACTGAAGCTTTCTTT	CASSSTVNTEAFF
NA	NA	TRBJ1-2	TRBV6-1	TGTGCCAGCAGTGAGGTGGGGGACTCTAACTATGGCTACACCTTC	CASSEVGDSNYGYTF
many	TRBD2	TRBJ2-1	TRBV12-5	TGTGCTAGTGGTTTGCCCGGGGGGGGTCATGAGCAGTTCTTC	CASGLPGGGHEQFF
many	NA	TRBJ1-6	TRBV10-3	TGTGCCATCAGTGAGCGACGGGGGAGCTCACCCCTCCACTTT	CAISERRGSSPLHF
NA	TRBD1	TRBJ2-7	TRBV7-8	TGTGCCAGCAAGGAGTCGACAGGGGAGGCGGTTGGTTACTACGAGCAGTACTTC	CASKESTGEAVGYYEQYF